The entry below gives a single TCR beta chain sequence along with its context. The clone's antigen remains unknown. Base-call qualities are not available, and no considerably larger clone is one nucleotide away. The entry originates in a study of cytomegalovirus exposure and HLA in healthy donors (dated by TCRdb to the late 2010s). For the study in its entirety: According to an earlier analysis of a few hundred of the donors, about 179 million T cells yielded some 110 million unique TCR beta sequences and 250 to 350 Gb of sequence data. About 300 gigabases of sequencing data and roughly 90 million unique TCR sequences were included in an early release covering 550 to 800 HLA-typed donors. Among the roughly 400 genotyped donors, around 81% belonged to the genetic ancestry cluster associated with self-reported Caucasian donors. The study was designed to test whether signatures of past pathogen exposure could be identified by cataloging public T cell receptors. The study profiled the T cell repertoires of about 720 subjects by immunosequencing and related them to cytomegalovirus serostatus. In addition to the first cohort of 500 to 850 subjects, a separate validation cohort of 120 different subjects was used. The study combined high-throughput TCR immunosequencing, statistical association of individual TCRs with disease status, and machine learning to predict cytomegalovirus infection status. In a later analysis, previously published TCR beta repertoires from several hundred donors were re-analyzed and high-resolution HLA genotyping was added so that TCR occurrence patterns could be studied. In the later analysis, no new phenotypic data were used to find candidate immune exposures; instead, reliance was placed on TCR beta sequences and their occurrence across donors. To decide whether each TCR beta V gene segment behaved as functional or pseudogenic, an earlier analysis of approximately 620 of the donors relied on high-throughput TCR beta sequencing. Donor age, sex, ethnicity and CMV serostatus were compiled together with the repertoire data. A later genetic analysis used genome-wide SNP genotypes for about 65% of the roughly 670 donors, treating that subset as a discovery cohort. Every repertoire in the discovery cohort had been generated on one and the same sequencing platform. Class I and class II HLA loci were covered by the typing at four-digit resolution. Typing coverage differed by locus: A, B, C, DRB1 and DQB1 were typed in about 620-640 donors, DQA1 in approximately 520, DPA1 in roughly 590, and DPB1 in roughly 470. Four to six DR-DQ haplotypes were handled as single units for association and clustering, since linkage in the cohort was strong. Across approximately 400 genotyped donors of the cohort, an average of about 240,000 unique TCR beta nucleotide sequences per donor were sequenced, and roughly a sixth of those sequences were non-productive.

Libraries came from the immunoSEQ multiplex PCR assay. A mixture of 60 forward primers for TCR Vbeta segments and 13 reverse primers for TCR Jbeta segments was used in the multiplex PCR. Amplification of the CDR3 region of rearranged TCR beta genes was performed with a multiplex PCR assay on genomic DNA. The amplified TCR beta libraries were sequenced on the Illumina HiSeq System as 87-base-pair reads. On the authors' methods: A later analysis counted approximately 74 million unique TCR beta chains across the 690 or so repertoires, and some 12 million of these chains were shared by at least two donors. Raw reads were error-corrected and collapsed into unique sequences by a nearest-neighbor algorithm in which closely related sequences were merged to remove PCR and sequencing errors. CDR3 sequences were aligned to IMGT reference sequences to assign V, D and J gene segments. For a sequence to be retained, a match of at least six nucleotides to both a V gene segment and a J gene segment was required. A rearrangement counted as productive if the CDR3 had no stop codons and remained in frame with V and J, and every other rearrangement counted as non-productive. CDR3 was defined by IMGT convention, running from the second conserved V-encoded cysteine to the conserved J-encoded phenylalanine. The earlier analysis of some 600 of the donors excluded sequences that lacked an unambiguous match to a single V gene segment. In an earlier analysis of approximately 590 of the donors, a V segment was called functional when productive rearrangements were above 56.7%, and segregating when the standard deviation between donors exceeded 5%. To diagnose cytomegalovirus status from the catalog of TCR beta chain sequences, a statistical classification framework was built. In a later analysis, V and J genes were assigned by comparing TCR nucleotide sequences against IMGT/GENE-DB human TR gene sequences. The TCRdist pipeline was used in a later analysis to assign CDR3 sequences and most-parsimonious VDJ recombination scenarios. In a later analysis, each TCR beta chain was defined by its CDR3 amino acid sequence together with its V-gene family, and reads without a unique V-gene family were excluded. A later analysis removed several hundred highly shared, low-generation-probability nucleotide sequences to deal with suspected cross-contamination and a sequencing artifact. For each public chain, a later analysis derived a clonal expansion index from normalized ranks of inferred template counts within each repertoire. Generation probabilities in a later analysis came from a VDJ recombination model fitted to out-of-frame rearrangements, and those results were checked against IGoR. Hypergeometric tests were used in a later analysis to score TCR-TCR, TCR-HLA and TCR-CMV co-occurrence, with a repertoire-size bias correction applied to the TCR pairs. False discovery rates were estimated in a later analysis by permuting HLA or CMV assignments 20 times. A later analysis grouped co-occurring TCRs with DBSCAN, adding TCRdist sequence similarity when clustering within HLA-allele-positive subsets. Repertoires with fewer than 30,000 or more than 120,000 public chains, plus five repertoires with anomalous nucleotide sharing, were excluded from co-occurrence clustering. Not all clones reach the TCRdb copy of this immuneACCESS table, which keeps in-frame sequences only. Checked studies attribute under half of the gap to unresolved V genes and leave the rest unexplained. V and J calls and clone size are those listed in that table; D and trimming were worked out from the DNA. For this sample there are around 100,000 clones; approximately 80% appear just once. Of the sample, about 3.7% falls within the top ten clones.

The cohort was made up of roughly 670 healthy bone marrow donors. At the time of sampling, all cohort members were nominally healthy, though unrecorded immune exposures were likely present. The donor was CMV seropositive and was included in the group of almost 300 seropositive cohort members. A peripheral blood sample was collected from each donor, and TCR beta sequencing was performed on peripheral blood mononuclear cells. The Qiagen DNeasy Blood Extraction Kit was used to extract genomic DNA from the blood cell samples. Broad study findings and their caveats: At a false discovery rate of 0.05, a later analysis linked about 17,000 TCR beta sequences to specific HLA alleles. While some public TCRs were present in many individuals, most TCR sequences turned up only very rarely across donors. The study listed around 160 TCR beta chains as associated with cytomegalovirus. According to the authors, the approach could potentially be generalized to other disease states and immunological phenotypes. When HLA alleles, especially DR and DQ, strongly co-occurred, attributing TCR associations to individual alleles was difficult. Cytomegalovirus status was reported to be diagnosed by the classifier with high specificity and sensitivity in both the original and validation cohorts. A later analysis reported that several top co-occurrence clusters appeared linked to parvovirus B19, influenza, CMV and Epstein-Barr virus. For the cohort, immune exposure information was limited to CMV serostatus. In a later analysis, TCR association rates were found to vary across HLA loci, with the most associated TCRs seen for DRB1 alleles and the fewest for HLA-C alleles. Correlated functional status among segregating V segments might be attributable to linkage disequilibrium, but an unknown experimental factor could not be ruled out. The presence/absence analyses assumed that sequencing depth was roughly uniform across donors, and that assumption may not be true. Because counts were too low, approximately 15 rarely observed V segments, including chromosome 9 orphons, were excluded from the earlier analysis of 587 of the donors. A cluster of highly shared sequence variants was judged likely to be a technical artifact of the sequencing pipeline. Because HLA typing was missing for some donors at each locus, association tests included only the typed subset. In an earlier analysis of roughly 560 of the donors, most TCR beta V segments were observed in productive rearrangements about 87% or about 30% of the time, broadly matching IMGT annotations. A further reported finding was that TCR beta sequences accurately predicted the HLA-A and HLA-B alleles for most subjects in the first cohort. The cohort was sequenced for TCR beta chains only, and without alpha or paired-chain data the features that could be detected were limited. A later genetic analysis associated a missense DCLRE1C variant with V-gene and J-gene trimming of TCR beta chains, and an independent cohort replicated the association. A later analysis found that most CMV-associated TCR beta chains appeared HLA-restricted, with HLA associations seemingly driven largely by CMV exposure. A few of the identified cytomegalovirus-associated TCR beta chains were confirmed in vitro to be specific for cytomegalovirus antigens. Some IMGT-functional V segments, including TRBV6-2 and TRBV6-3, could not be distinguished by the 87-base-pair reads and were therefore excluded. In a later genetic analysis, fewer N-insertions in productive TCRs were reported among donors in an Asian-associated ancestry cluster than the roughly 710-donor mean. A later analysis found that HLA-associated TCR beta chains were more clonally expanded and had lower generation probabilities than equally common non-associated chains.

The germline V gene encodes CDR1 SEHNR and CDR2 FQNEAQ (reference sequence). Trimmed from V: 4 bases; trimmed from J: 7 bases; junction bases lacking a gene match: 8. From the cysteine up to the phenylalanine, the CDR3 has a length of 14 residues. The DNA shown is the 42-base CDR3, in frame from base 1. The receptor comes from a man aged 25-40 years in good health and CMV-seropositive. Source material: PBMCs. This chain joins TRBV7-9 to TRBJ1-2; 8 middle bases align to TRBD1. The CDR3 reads CASSSTGGHAGYTF. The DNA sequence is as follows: TGTGCCAGCAGCTCTACAGGGGGACACGCTGGCTACACCTTC.